This T cell receptor beta chain was recovered during a study of blood T cell repertoires in COVID-19 (dated by TCRdb to between 2020 and 2021). About the investigation overall: The collaborator samples originated in the United States, Italy and Spain and spanned the acute and convalescent phases of COVID-19. The material from the prospective study consisted of cDNA or gDNA derived from T cells, B-cell-depleted T cells, or PBMCs. Subjects who had been exposed to COVID-19, were actively infected with it, or had recovered from it provided the deeply sampled blood TCRbeta repertoires that made up the dataset. The repertoires were released in a freely available public database intended as a resource for research on the immune response to SARS-CoV-2. Samples were obtained from the ongoing ImmuneRACE study (first 160 participants) and from over 1,000 subjects provided by 6 global collaborators. The sample metadata nearly always contained a de-identified subject ID, COVID-19 status, age in years and sex. Where available, HLA class I and class II types were obtained from metadata supplied by the sample provider rather than from assay-based typing.

The immunoSEQ Assay, a bias-controlled multiplex PCR, was used to amplify TCRbeta CDR3 regions from genomic DNA. In the original analysis: Nucleated cell counts per sample were estimated from amplification of reference gene primers within the assay. Sequence reads were collapsed and filtered to measure the absolute abundance of every unique TCRbeta CDR3 rearrangement. For each sample, productive Simpson clonality was calculated as the square root of Simpson's diversity index across productive rearrangements. The source is immuneACCESS, and TCRdb retained only in-frame sequences with V and J called. Part of the clones is not carried over; for the studies checked, unresolved V genes explain less than half of this, and the remainder is unexplained. D and trimming were read from the DNA, whereas the V and J calls and clone size are those reported in that table. For this sample there are about 370,000 clones; around 92% appear just once. 1.5% to 2% of the sample belongs to the ten largest clones.

Comments on this clone: The specificity of this receptor is unknown. Within one base of it there is no much larger clone, and no base qualities were kept.

Taken from cysteine to phenylalanine, the CDR3 has 16 residues. Only the CDR3 DNA stays, 48 bases, in frame from base 1. The germline V gene (reference sequence) sets CDR1 to LNHDA and CDR2 to SQIVND. V is clipped by 3 bases and J by 0 bases, and the sequence between their germline boundaries is 12 bases long. The study at large found these results: The quantity of clinical and demographic metadata differed by source and by participant and was supplied without curation.

Participants in the prospective study were aged about 18 to 100 years, lived in about two dozen United States geographic areas, and enrolled through a virtual design. To assign participants to cohorts, the prospective study relied on clinical history that participants themselves reported in a screening survey and a study questionnaire. Recovered participants in ImmuneRACE Cohort 3 were defined by two consecutive negative NP/OP PCR tests, clearance by a healthcare professional, or resolution of symptoms. Each participant in the prospective study had whole blood, serum and a nasopharyngeal or oropharyngeal swab collected by mobile phlebotomists. Prospective study participants could optionally give additional blood draws and questionnaires over an approximately 2-month period. Before DNA extraction, blood samples from the prospective study were shipped at room temperature or frozen.

Here the chain combines TRBV19 and TRBJ1-3; TRBD1 could be the D gene, as 6 bases match. The specimen sequenced was PBMCs or T cells enriched from blood (not recorded which). The sequence was obtained from a woman aged 30 to 39 who had recovered from COVID-19. The CDR3 here reads CASSIRGQHSGNTIYF. The nucleotides are TGTGCCAGTAGTATTAGGGGACAACACTCTGGAAACACCATATATTTT.